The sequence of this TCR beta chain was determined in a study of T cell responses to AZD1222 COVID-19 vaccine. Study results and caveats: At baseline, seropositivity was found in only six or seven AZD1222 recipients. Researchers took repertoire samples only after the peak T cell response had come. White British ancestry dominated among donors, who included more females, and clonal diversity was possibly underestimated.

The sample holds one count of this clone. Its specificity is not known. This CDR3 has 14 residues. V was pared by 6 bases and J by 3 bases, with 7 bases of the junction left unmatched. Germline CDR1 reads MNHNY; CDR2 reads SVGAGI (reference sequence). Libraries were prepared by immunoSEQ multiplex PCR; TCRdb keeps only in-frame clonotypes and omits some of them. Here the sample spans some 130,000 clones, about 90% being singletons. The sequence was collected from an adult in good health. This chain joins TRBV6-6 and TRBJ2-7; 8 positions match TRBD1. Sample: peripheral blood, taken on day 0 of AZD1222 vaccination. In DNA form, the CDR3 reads TGTGCCAGCAGGGTACCGGACAGGGTCTACGAGCAGTACTTC. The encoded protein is CASRVPDRVYEQYF.